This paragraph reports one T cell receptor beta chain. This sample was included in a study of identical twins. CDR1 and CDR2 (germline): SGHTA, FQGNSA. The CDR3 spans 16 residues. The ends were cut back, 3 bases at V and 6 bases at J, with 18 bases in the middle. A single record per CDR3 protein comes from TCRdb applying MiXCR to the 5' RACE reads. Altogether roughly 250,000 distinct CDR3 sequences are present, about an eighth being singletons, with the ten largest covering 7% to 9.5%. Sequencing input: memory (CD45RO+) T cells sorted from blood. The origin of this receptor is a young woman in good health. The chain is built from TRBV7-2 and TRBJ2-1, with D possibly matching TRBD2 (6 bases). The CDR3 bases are TGTGCCAGCAGCTTTCTAAGCGGACTAAGGGGCAATGAGCAGTTCTTC. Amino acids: CASSFLSGLRGNEQFF. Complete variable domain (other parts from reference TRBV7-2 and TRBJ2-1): GAGVSQSPSNKVTEKGKDVELRCDPISGHTALYWYRQSLGQGLEFLIYFQGNSAPDKSGLPSDRFSAERTGGSVSTLTIQRTQQEDSAVYLCASSFLSGLRGNEQFFGPGTRLTVL.